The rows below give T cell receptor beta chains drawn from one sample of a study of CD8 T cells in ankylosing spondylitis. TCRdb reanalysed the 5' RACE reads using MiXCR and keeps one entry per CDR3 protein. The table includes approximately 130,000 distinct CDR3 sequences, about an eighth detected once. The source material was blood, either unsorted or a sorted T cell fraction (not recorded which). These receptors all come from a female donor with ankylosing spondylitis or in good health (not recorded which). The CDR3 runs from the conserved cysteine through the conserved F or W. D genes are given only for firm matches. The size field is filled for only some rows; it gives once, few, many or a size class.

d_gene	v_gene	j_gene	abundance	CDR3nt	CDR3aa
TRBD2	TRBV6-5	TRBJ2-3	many	TGTGCCAGCAGTTTCATCCCGGGAGGGACCACAGATACGCAGTATTTT	CASSFIPGGTTDTQYF
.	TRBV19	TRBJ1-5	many	TGTGCCAGTAGTATTAAGGGGTTCGGTCAGCCCCAGCATTTT	CASSIKGFGQPQHF
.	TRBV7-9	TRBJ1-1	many	TGTGCCAGCAGCTCCCGGGCCTTAACTGAAGCTTTCTTT	CASSSRALTEAFF
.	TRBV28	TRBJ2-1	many	TGTGCCAGCAGCGGGATGGGGGGAATCGCCTACAATGAGCAGTTCTTC	CASSGMGGIAYNEQFF
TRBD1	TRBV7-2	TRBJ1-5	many	TGTGCCAGCAGCCTCTACGGACAGGGCCGCAATCAGCCCCAGCATTTT	CASSLYGQGRNQPQHF
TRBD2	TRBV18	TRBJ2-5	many	TGTGCCAGCTCATCGACTAGCGGGGGACCCCTGGAGACCCAGTACTTC	CASSSTSGGPLETQYF
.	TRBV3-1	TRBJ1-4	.	TGTGCCAGCAGCCAAGATAACAGGGCCCCTCCTTGGGGTGAAAAACTGTTTTTT	CASSQDNRAPPWGEKLFF
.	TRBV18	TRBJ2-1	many	TGTGCCAGCTCACCGGGACGGAATTACAATGAGCAGTTCTTC	CASSPGRNYNEQFF
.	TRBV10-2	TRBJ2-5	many	TGCGCCTGTATGAGAGGGAACCAAGAGACCCAGTACTTC	CACMRGNQETQYF
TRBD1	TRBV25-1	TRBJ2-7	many	TGTGCCAGCAGTGTTCAGGGGGAACCTTACGAGCAGTACTTC	CASSVQGEPYEQYF
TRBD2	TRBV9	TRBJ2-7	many	TGTGCCAGCAGCGTAGACCTAGCGGGAGTGGGTGAGCAGTACTTC	CASSVDLAGVGEQYF
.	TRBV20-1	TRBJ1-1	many	TGCAGTGCGTCTGGCCCTAAAGGTGACACTGAAGCTTTCTTT	CSASGPKGDTEAFF
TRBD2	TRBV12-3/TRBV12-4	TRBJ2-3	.	TGTGCCAGCCTCCGGACTAGCGCAGGTAGCACAGATACGCAGTATTTT	CASLRTSAGSTDTQYF
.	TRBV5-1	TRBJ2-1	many	TGCGCCAGCAGCTTGGCCCTTGGCCAGGGCTATGAGCAGTTCTTC	CASSLALGQGYEQFF
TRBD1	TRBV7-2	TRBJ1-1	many	TGTGCCAGCAGCCCGACAGGGTACACTGAAGCTTTCTTT	CASSPTGYTEAFF
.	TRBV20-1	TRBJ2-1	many	TGCAGTGCCCCTTTGGAGACTGAGCAGTTCTTC	CSAPLETEQFF
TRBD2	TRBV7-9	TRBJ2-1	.	TGTGCCAGCAGCTCGCGGGGGAGCGGGAGCTCTTACAATGAGCAGTTCTTC	CASSSRGSGSSYNEQFF
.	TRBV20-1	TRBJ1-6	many	TGCAGTGCTACCCCTGCAGGGGAGGATGGTTCACCCCTCCACTTT	CSATPAGEDGSPLHF
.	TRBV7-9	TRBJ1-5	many	TGTGCCAGCAGCAGCCCCGGAGCTTATCAGCCCCAGCATTTT	CASSSPGAYQPQHF
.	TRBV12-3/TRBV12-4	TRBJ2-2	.	TGTGCCAGCTGTCTCACCGGGGAGCTGTTTTTT	CASCLTGELFF
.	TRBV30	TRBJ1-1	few	TGTGCCTGGAGTAACGACAAGACAGCTTTCTTT	CAWSNDKTAFF
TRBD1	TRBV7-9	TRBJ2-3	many	TGTGCCAGCAGCGCGAGTACAGGGGGCGGCACAGATACGCAGTATTTT	CASSASTGGGTDTQYF